Listed below are T cell receptor beta chains from one sample, sequenced in a study of blood T cell repertoires in COVID-19. The method was immunoSEQ multiplex PCR; TCRdb's version includes in-frame clones alone and lacks a portion of them. The data hold 160,000 or so clones, with around 80% observed a single time. Material for sequencing was peripheral blood. Receptors were obtained from a man between 70 and 80 years old with active or convalescent COVID-19. CDR3s include the opening cysteine and the closing phenylalanine or tryptophan. A D gene is named only where the DNA matches it firmly. Part of the rows lack a size; the others show once, few, many or a class for expanded clones.

>TRBJ1-1|-|-|TRBV7-2
TGTGCCAGCAGCCGACAGGCTGACACTGAAGCTTTCTTT
CASSRQADTEAFF
>TRBJ1-2|-|-|TRBV6-2/TRBV6-3
TGTGCCAGCAGTTACTCGAGTCAGGGTCAGGATGGCTACACCTTC
CASSYSSQGQDGYTF
>TRBJ2-1|few|TRBD2|TRBV5-4
TGTGCCAGCAGCCGCCCTCTAGCGGGAGGTGGGAATGAGCAGTTCTTC
CASSRPLAGGGNEQFF
>TRBJ2-7|-|-|TRBV12-3/TRBV12-4
TGTGCCAGCAGCCTACAGGATAGCTACGAGCAGTACTTC
CASSLQDSYEQYF
>TRBJ2-2|-|TRBD2|TRBV19
TGTGCCAGTAGTATATGGACTAGCGGGATTGGCGGGGAGCTGTTTTTT
CASSIWTSGIGGELFF
>TRBJ2-1|once|-|TRBV30
TGTGCCTGGAGTGGGTCGGGAGTCTACAATGAGCAGTTCTTC
CAWSGSGVYNEQFF
>TRBJ1-2|-|-|TRBV12-3/TRBV12-4
TGTGCCAGCAAGCCCGGGAACTATGGCTACACCTTC
CASKPGNYGYTF
>TRBJ2-7|-|-|TRBV30
TGTGCCTGGAGTACTAGCTTGTACGAGCAGTACTTC
CAWSTSLYEQYF
>TRBJ2-2|-|TRBD1|TRBV7-9
TGTGCCAGCAGCCCTCCGGGGACAGGGTGGAGCACCGGGGAGCTGTTTTTT
CASSPPGTGWSTGELFF
>TRBJ1-3|-|-|TRBV15
TGTGCCACCAGCAGAGACACAGGGATTTTCTCTGGAAACACCATATATTTT
CATSRDTGIFSGNTIYF
>TRBJ1-2|few|-|TRBV5-4
TGTGCCAGCAGCCCGGCAGGGAGGGATGGCTACACCTTC
CASSPAGRDGYTF
>TRBJ2-3|-|TRBD2|TRBV19
TGTGCCAGTAGTATAGGTGGGGGGGGAGGAGATACGCAGTATTTT
CASSIGGGGGDTQYF
>TRBJ2-5|-|-|TRBV25-1
TGTGCCAGCAGTGACACAGGGATAAACTGGGAGACCCAGTACTTC
CASSDTGINWETQYF
>TRBJ2-3|-|TRBD1|TRBV6-2/TRBV6-3
TGTGCCAGCAGTTACTCCGAGACAGGGGATCCAGATACGCAGTATTTT
CASSYSETGDPDTQYF
>TRBJ1-2|-|TRBD1|TRBV7-2
TGTGCCAGCAGCTCCCGGACAGGGGGGGTCTATGGCTACACCTTC
CASSSRTGGVYGYTF
>TRBJ1-2|-|-|TRBV6-5
TGTGCCAGCACCCCGGGACTGGGATATGGCTACACCTTC
CASTPGLGYGYTF
>TRBJ1-3|-|-|TRBV6-5
TGTGCCAGCAGTTACCAGGGGTGGTCCGCTGGAAACACCATATATTTT
CASSYQGWSAGNTIYF
>TRBJ2-2|-|-|TRBV2
TGTGCCAGCAGTGAATCGCTAGCATACACCGGGGAGCTGTTTTTT
CASSESLAYTGELFF
>TRBJ2-3|-|TRBD1|TRBV7-2
TGTGCCAGCAGGATGGACAGGTACACAGATACGCAGTATTTT
CASRMDRYTDTQYF
>TRBJ1-1|-|-|TRBV5-1
TGCGCCAGCAGCGTGACAGGAAACACTGAAGCTTTCTTT
CASSVTGNTEAFF
>TRBJ2-7|-|TRBD1|TRBV3-1/TRBV3-2
TGTGCCAGCAGCCAATCCATACCGGGACAGGGACCCTACGAGCAGTACTTC
CASSQSIPGQGPYEQYF
>TRBJ1-1|-|-|TRBV18
TGTGCCAGCTCAACCAGGGAGGCGATGAACACTGAAGCTTTCTTT
CASSTREAMNTEAFF
>TRBJ2-1|-|TRBD1|TRBV10-3
TGTGCCATCAGGCCAGGACAGGGTTCAGCTTCCTACAATGAGCAGTTCTTC
CAIRPGQGSASYNEQFF
>TRBJ2-5|-|TRBD2|TRBV4-1
TGCGCCAGCAGCCAGGGCCCCGGGACTAGCGGAGTGCATTGGACCCAGTACTTC
CASSQGPGTSGVHWTQYF
>TRBJ2-2|-|-|TRBV18
TGTGCCAGCTCACCGAACGGGGGTACGAACACCGGGGAGCTGTTTTTT
CASSPNGGTNTGELFF
>TRBJ2-2|-|TRBD1|TRBV5-1
TGCGCCAGCAGGCCCTCGGGACAGGAGAACACCGGGGAGCTGTTTTTT
CASRPSGQENTGELFF
>TRBJ2-7|few|-|TRBV5-1
TGCGCCAGCAGCTCCGGACAGATCGATACCTACGAGCAGTACTTC
CASSSGQIDTYEQYF
>TRBJ2-7|-|TRBD2|TRBV2
TGTGCCAGCAGACTGAGACGGGGGGACGAGCAGTACTTC
CASRLRRGDEQYF
>TRBJ2-1|-|-|TRBV11-2
TGTGCCAGCAGCTTAGATCAGACAGGCGCAAATGAGCAGTTCTTC
CASSLDQTGANEQFF
>TRBJ1-2|-|-|TRBV5-5
TGTGCCAGCAGTGAGGCTAACTATGGCTACACCTTC
CASSEANYGYTF
>TRBJ2-1|-|-|TRBV3-1/TRBV3-2
TGTGCCAGCAGCCAAGTCGGGAGTTACTACAATGAGCAGTTCTTC
CASSQVGSYYNEQFF
>TRBJ2-2|-|TRBD2|TRBV11-3
TGTGCCAGCAGCTTAAGCGGGGGGTCCACCGGGGAGCTGTTTTTT
CASSLSGGSTGELFF
>TRBJ2-2|-|TRBD1|TRBV19
TGTGCCAGTAGTGGACAGGACGCCACCGGGGAGCTGTTTTTT
CASSGQDATGELFF
>TRBJ2-7|-|TRBD1|TRBV5-6
TGTGCCAGCAGCTTGTCCCCCTCGGACAGGCGTGAGCAGTACTTC
CASSLSPSDRREQYF
>TRBJ1-1|-|-|TRBV5-1
TGCGCCAGCAGCTTGGGAGGTCGGAACACTGAAGCTTTCTTT
CASSLGGRNTEAFF
>TRBJ1-2|many|TRBD1|TRBV2
TGTGCCAGCAGTGAGGGACAGGGGTATCATGGCTACACCTTC
CASSEGQGYHGYTF
>TRBJ1-4|-|TRBD1|TRBV6-5
TGTGCCAGCAAACAGGGGGCTTCTAACTACGAAAAACTGTTTTTT
CASKQGASNYEKLFF
>TRBJ2-1|-|-|TRBV7-2
TGTGCCAGCAGCTTAGACGGACTCGGGGTCAATGAGCAGTTCTTC
CASSLDGLGVNEQFF
>TRBJ1-2|once|-|TRBV3-1/TRBV3-2
TGTGCCAGCAGCCAAGTACCAGGGGTCAACGGTGGCTACACCTTC
CASSQVPGVNGGYTF